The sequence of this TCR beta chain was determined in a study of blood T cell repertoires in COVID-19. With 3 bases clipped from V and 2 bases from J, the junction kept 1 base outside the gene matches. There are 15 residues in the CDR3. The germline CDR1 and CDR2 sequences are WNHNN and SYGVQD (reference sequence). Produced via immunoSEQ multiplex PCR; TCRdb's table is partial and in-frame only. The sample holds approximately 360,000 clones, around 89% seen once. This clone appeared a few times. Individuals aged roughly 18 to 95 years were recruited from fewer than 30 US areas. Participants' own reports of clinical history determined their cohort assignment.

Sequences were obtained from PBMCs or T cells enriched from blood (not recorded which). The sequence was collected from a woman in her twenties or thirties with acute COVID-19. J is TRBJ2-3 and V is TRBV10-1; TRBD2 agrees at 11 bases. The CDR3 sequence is CASSELAGDTDTQYF. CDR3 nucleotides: TGCGCCAGCAGTGAACTAGCGGGGGACACAGATACGCAGTATTTT.